The clone carrying this TCR beta chain was recorded at least ten times. Its matching antigen is unknown. Sampling consisted of one heparinised blood draw per donor, averaging about 116 mL. These data are taken from a study of beta chain features in type 1 diabetes. General observations from the study: The study found moderately but significantly shorter TCRB CDR3s in all four CD4+ subsets of Type 1 diabetes patients.

All of the isolated RNA was reverse transcribed, so expressed TCRB transcripts were sequenced. Reads from naive, central memory and regulatory T cell samples averaged around 3.6 million. Data came from immunoSEQ multiplex PCR; TCRdb stores just in-frame clones and leaves some out. This repertoire shows some 150,000 clones, more than 10% found once; its top ten account for approximately 1.3%. With 5 bases removed from V and 6 bases from J, the gap between germline ends came to 21 bases. Germline values: CDR1 MGHRA, CDR2 YSYEKL. The CDR3 has 16 residues. The chain has TRBV4-1 and TRBJ2-3, with no clear D. This TCR came from a man aged 18 to 30 with type 1 diabetes. Material: central memory CD4+ T cells from blood. The chain's CDR3 is CASSYNSRVYGDTQYF. Written as DNA, the CDR3 is TGCGCCAGCAGCTACAATAGCCGTGTTTATGGCGATACGCAGTATTTT.